This entry describes one T cell receptor beta chain. The data were obtained in a study of glioma-infiltrating T cells after dendritic cell vaccination. Stated time point: after dendritic cell vaccination, including at tumor progression/relapse. The CDR3 runs to 17 residues. The germline gives CDR1 SGDLS, CDR2 YYNGEE. The V end was cut by 4 bases, the J end by 0 bases, with 20 bases between. Clones were read by immunoSEQ multiplex PCR, and TCRdb kept only the in-frame ones, dropping some. The sample consists of 100,000 or so clones, around 89% of them appearing once. This material consisted of blood, taken after dendritic cell vaccination. V and J are TRBV9 and TRBJ2-7; tentatively, D is TRBD1 (6 bases). The receptor's source is a human donor with glioblastoma. The CDR3 DNA reads TGTGCCAGCAGCCATCCATCCGGGACAAGTCCCTCCTACGAGCAGTACTTC. It yields the protein CASSHPSGTSPSYEQYF.